The 3 T cell receptor beta chains below all came from one sample that was sequenced in a study of shared clonotypes between healthy human individuals. Measured with immunoSEQ multiplex PCR; TCRdb has only the in-frame clones, and not every one. This table has 2 million to 3 million clones, 80% to 95% appearing once. What was sequenced was naive CD4+ T cells from PBMCs. The subset here: CD45RA+ positively selected. These receptors all come from a man in his late teens or twenties in good health. Some clones in this sample may be carry-over from other donors' samples.

The chain employs TRBV7-9 and TRBJ2-2, with TRBD2 matching over 11 bases. Trimming removed 5 bases from V and 3 bases from J; junction bases left unmatched: 8. Germline-derived CDR1 and CDR2 are SEHNR and FQNEAQ (reference sequence). This CDR3 contains 17 residues. DNA for the CDR3: TGTGCCAGCAGCACTTTAGCGGGAGGGCCGGACACCGGGGAGCTGTTTTTT. This gives the protein CASSTLAGGPDTGELFF.

The chain recombines TRBV4-2 with TRBJ2-6; D possibly uses TRBD1 or TRBD2 (6 bases each). This CDR3 is 16 amino acids long. Per germline, CDR1 LGHNA and CDR2 YNFKEQ. V shed 4 bases and J shed 2 bases, with 12 bases lying between them. DNA for the CDR3: TGTGCCAGCAGCCCCTCGGGGGCTACTGGGGCCAACGTCCTGACTTTC. Translation gives CASSPSGATGANVLTF.

This clone was counted a single time. V is TRBV7-9 and J is TRBJ1-1; D is perhaps TRBD1 (5 bases). Germline V gene lookup returns CDR1 SEHNR and CDR2 FQNEAQ (reference sequence). This CDR3 spans 14 amino acids. Trimming left V 5 bases short and J 1 base short, with 11 bases between. The CDR3 DNA is TGTGCCAGCAGCACCCGACAGCCGAACACTGAAGCTTTCTTT. Protein: CASSTRQPNTEAFF.